Following are 27 T cell receptor beta chains from one sample sequenced in a study. TCRdb used MiXCR to reprocess the 5' RACE reads, holding one entry per CDR3 protein. The top ten clones hold under 2.5% of a sample with about 50,000 distinct CDR3 sequences, roughly 30% of them seen once. What was sequenced was naive CD4+ T cells sorted from blood. Subset: naive CD4+ T cells, CD4+CD45RA+CD25-. The receptors were sampled from a female donor with breast cancer.

Only a few counts were recorded for this clonotype. CDR3 coding DNA: TGTGCCAGCAGCCCTGGGAGGAGGCAAGGTGGCTACACCTTC. Translated: CASSPGRRQGGYTF. V is TRBV7-2 and J is TRBJ1-2; D uncertain. The CDR3 totals 14 residues. Germline V gene lookup returns CDR1 SGHTA and CDR2 FQGNSA. Trimming removed 5 bases from V and 7 bases from J, with 17 bases in between.

This clonotype has just a few counts. The chain links TRBV7-9 to TRBJ2-5; TRBD1 matches 10 bases. Per the germline V gene, CDR1 is SEHNR and CDR2 is FQNEAQ (reference sequence). CDR3 length equals 16 residues. The V and J ends lost 6 bases and 4 bases, in that order; junction bases with no gene match: 11. The DNA of the CDR3 is TGTGCCAGCAGTCCATACGGGACAGGGGTCGCAGAGACCCAGTACTTC. This sequence encodes CASSPYGTGVAETQYF.

The chain carries TRBV5-1 and TRBJ2-1; 10 bases line up with TRBD2. Per germline, CDR1 SGHRS and CDR2 YFSETQ. V shed 2 bases, J shed 7 bases, and the junction held 6 bases outside the gene matches. This CDR3 is built from 15 residues. This CDR3 is CASSLLAGSPNEQFF. The DNA for the CDR3 is TGCGCCAGCAGCTTACTAGCGGGGTCTCCGAATGAGCAGTTCTTC. Full variable domain (rest looked up from reference TRBV5-1 and TRBJ2-1): KAGVTQTPRYLIKTRGQQVTLSCSPISGHRSVSWYQQTPGQGLQFLFEYFSETQRNKGNFPGRFSGRQFSNSRSEMNVSTLELGDSALYLCASSLLAGSPNEQFFGPGTRLTVL.

This clonotype was observed a handful of times. This rearrangement joins TRBV6-4 to TRBJ2-7; 9 bases map to TRBD1. This CDR3 comprises 14 residues. CDR1 MRHNA and CDR2 SNTAGT come from the germline V gene. The ends lost 5 bases at V and 6 bases at J; junction bases unmatched: 8. The CDR3 protein is CASSITGTGSEQYF. The CDR3 DNA is TGTGCCAGCAGTATTACCGGGACAGGGAGCGAGCAGTACTTC.

A remark on this clonotype: No DNA is shown, since the ends of the CDR3 on it are uncertain; the CDR3 is the one TCRdb lists. The chain joins TRBV7-6 to TRBJ2-3; TRBD2, as called in the table, went unchecked against the DNA. The CDR3 numbers 23 amino acids, ends counted. Germline-derived CDR1 and CDR2 are SGHVS and FNYEAQ. This CDR3 reads CASSFYICSASHLLAGGSDTQYF.

The genes are TRBV5-5 and TRBJ1-5; 7 nucleotides match TRBD1. Germline V gives CDR1 SGHKS, CDR2 YYEKEE (reference sequence). J was trimmed by 5 bases and V by 4 bases; bases with no gene match: 6. The CDR3 is 14 amino acids. Written as DNA, the CDR3 is TGTGCCAGCAGCGGAGGGGGCCCCGATCAGCCCCAGCATTTT. Protein: CASSGGGPDQPQHF.

This chain uses TRBV20-1 with TRBJ1-2; TRBD1 agrees at 12 bases. V gave up 2 bases and J gave up 8 bases; unmatched junction bases: 9. Germline V CDR1 and CDR2: DFQATT, SNEGSKA (reference sequence). This CDR3 has 15 residues. CDR3 sequence (DNA): TGCAGTGCTAGAAAACCGGGACAGGGGGCGAAGGGCTACACCTTC. It translates to CSARKPGQGAKGYTF.

In this sample, this clonotype turned up a few times. The rearrangement uses TRBV7-3 and TRBJ2-3; D gene ambiguous. Germline CDR1 reads SGHTA; CDR2 reads FQGTGA. The CDR3 contains 12 residues. V was clipped by 4 bases and J by 6 bases, with 8 bases between them. CDR3 coding DNA: TGTGCCAGCAGCTCTATCGGGGATACGCAGTATTTT. This codes for CASSSIGDTQYF.

The chain employs TRBV24-1 and TRBJ2-1; maybe TRBD2 (5 bases). V shed 10 bases and J shed 7 bases, with 22 bases lying between them. This CDR3 has 15 amino acids. Germline values: CDR1 KGHDR, CDR2 SFDVKD. The CDR3 is CATQERALGTNEQFF. The CDR3 DNA sequence: TGTGCCACTCAAGAGAGGGCCCTGGGCACGAATGAGCAGTTCTTC.

As DNA, the CDR3 is TGCGCCAGCAGCCAAGAAGGGACAGGGGAATCCGAGCAGTACTTC. This sequence encodes CASSQEGTGESEQYF. The chain has TRBV4-3 and TRBJ2-7; 10 bases match TRBD1. The germline V gene has CDR1 LGHNA and CDR2 YSLEER. Trimming took 0 bases from V and 6 from J; bases not matched to a gene: 5. CDR3 length: 15 amino acids.

The chain joins TRBV4-2 to TRBJ2-1; 13 bases map to TRBD2. V shed 1 base, J shed 2 bases, and the junction held 2 bases outside the gene matches. Germline CDR1 is LGHNA and CDR2 is YNFKEQ. There are 17 residues in the CDR3. CDR3 residues: CASSQALAGGPYNEQFF. The CDR3 coding sequence is TGTGCCAGCAGCCAAGCACTAGCGGGAGGGCCCTACAATGAGCAGTTCTTC.

V and J are TRBV7-2 and TRBJ2-7; 14 bases are a match to TRBD2. Trimming removed 5 bases from V and 2 bases from J; junction bases left unmatched: 5. Germline values: CDR1 SGHTA, CDR2 FQGNSA. This CDR3 is 16 amino acids long. The CDR3 nucleotides are TGTGCCAGCAGCCCTCGACTAGCGGGAGGGACCTACGAGCAGTACTTC. Its translation: CASSPRLAGGTYEQYF.

The V gene is TRBV4-2, the J gene TRBJ2-2, with 16 nucleotides matching TRBD2. Germline CDR1 reads LGHNA; CDR2 reads YNFKEQ. The V and J ends lost 1 base and 5 bases, in that order; junction bases with no gene match: 4. The CDR3 consists of 18 residues. This CDR3 reads CASSQAGLAGGSTGELFF. Written as DNA, the CDR3 is TGTGCCAGCAGCCAAGCGGGACTAGCGGGAGGGTCAACCGGGGAGCTGTTTTTT.

This clonotype turned up a few times. Given a much more abundant clone one base away, this may be a read error. CDR3 nucleotides: TGTGCCAGCAGCTTAGTGGGACTTGACCTCTCTGGGGCCAACGTCCCGACTTTC. This encodes CASSLVGLDLSGANVPTF. The chain uses TRBV7-8 and TRBJ2-6; tentative D call: TRBD2 (6 bases). Germline V CDR1 and CDR2: SGHVS, FQNEAQ. CDR3 size: 18 residues.

V is TRBV27 and J is TRBJ2-3, with a tentative D call TRBD2 (6 bases). Germline loops: CDR1 MNHEY, CDR2 SMNVEV (reference sequence). The CDR3 runs 14 residues. Between the trimmed V and J ends, which lost 6 bases and 7 bases, there was a span of 17 bases. As DNA, the CDR3 is TGTGCCAGCAGACGCTCGGGGGTTATGAATACGCAGTATTTT. It is translated as CASRRSGVMNTQYF.

V gene TRBV7-9 combines with J gene TRBJ1-1; D unresolved. Germline V lookup: CDR1 SEHNR, CDR2 FQNEAQ (reference sequence). This CDR3 region has 13 residues. The V end lost 2 bases, the J end lost 7 bases, and 11 bases lay between the germline ends. CDR3 bases: TGTGCCAGCAGCTTACCAACGGACGGTGAAGCTTTCTTT. Protein: CASSLPTDGEAFF.

This chain connects TRBV20-1 to TRBJ1-2; TRBD1 might be the D (6 bases). V was shortened by 1 base and J by 3 bases, with 15 bases between the two germline ends. Germline CDR1 DFQATT, CDR2 SNEGSKA (reference sequence). The CDR3 covers 15 residues. The DNA for the CDR3 is TGCAGTGCTAGAGGTTCCGGGGGGCGCGACTATGGCTACACCTTC. This translates into CSARGSGGRDYGYTF.

This clonotype was found many times. This sequence joins TRBV12-3 or TRBV12-4 and TRBJ1-2; D might be TRBD1 (5 bases). This CDR3 comprises 14 residues. V was trimmed by 4 bases and J by 6 bases, leaving 15 bases between them. CDR3 DNA: TGTGCCAGCAGTTCAGGGTTAGGGGTGAATGGCTACACCTTC. This codes for CASSSGLGVNGYTF.

The genes are TRBV5-1 and TRBJ2-5; TRBD1 matches 7 bases. Germline values: CDR1 SGHRS, CDR2 YFSETQ. V dropped 3 bases and J dropped 4; count of bases not matched to a gene: 12. CDR3 length: 16 amino acids. In nucleotides, the CDR3 is TGCGCCAGCAGCTGGCACAGGGACAGCCAAGGAGAGACCCAGTACTTC. Translated, it gives CASSWHRDSQGETQYF.

The genes are TRBV11-2 and TRBJ2-1, with 7 bases lining up with TRBD1. V gave up 5 bases and J gave up 2 bases; unmatched junction bases: 3. This CDR3 spans 14 amino acids. Germline V CDR1 and CDR2: SGHAT, FQNNGV. CDR3 coding DNA: TGTGCCAGCAGCCTCGACAGGGCCTACAATGAGCAGTTCTTC. Translation: CASSLDRAYNEQFF.

This chain joins TRBV5-1 and TRBJ2-5; no reliable D call. The ends were cut back, 4 bases at V and 5 bases at J, with 15 bases in the middle. The CDR3 runs 14 residues. Germline lookup yields CDR1 SGHRS and CDR2 YFSETQ. The CDR3 here is CASSAGSPPETQYF. The CDR3 DNA is TGCGCCAGCAGCGCCGGGTCCCCCCCGGAGACCCAGTACTTC.

The chain combines TRBV5-1 with TRBJ2-1; possibly TRBD1 or TRBD2 for D (6 bases each). Germline-derived CDR1 and CDR2 are SGHRS and YFSETQ. The CDR3 is 16 amino acids. Trimming pared 4 bases from V and 2 bases from J, leaving 16 bases between. The CDR3 DNA sequence: TGCGCCAGCAGCGGCGACCCGGGGGCGCCCTACAATGAGCAGTTCTTC. As protein: CASSGDPGAPYNEQFF.

The chain couples TRBV29-1 to TRBJ1-4; 7 bases fit TRBD1. J gave up 4 bases and V 5 bases, and 4 bases lay outside the gene matches. This CDR3 has 13 amino acids. Per the germline V gene, CDR1 is SQVTM and CDR2 is ANQGSEA. CDR3 DNA sequence: TGCAGCGTTATGGGACAGCTTAATGAAAAACTGTTTTTT. Translation: CSVMGQLNEKLFF.

The V call is TRBV29-1, the J call TRBJ1-3; D unclear. The V end was cut by 5 bases, the J end by 3 bases, with 8 bases between. Germline CDR1 SQVTM, CDR2 ANQGSEA. This CDR3 has 12 residues. This chain's CDR3 is CSVKVGGNTIYF. CDR3 coding DNA: TGCAGCGTTAAAGTGGGTGGAAACACCATATATTTT.

This clonotype turned up a few times. V and J are TRBV12-3 or TRBV12-4 and TRBJ2-5; D might be TRBD2 (6 bases). Between the trimmed V and J ends, which lost 5 bases and 4 bases, there was a span of 8 bases. The CDR3 contains 12 residues. The CDR3 coding sequence is TGTGCCAGCAGTAGGGGAGGAGAGACCCAGTACTTC. Translation: CASSRGGETQYF.

A few counts support this clonotype. The V call is TRBV20-1, the J call TRBJ2-1, with D perhaps TRBD1 or TRBD2 (5 bases each). Germline CDR1 reads DFQATT; CDR2 reads SNEGSKA (reference sequence). The V end lost 3 bases, the J end lost 7 bases, and 16 bases lay between the germline ends. CDR3 length: 14 amino acids. CDR3 residues: CSASPGRGLNEQFF. CDR3 sequence (DNA): TGCAGTGCTAGTCCGGGACGGGGATTGAATGAGCAGTTCTTC.

This clonotype occurred a few times. The V and J genes are TRBV5-1 and TRBJ1-2; D is perhaps TRBD1 (5 bases). This CDR3 contains 14 residues. Per the germline V gene, CDR1 is SGHRS and CDR2 is YFSETQ. V lost 0 bases, J lost 5 bases, and 11 bases lay in between. CDR3 sequence: CASSLGAQGYGYTF. For the CDR3, the DNA is TGCGCCAGCAGCTTGGGGGCTCAGGGTTATGGCTACACCTTC.